One T cell receptor (beta chain) is described in this entry. The sample originates from a study of blood T cell repertoires in COVID-19. The overall study: COVID-19 samples, acute and convalescent, were from the United States, Italy and Spain. From T cells, B-cell-depleted T cells, or PBMCs came the material, which was cDNA or gDNA.

Per the study methods: It was from reference gene primer amplification that nucleated cell counts were estimated. Clones were sequenced by immunoSEQ multiplex PCR, and TCRdb holds only the in-frame ones, with some missing. V, J and clone size were drawn from that table, and D and trimming were deduced from the DNA. Of 100,000 to 120,000 clones listed, 75% to 90% are singletons. The Seattle patients joined while their infection was active and were tracked longitudinally afterward. The germline V gene encodes CDR1 SEHNR and CDR2 FQNEAQ (reference sequence). The CDR3 is 16 amino acids. Unmatched junction bases numbered 11, after V lost 5 bases and J lost 5 bases.

The rearrangement joins TRBV7-9 to TRBJ1-5; 8 positions agree with TRBD1. The sequence was collected from a woman aged 55-69 years with COVID-19, enrolled during active disease. The specimen was peripheral blood. CDR3: CASSPARQGADQPQHF. In nucleotides, the CDR3 is TGTGCCAGCAGCCCCGCCAGGCAGGGGGCTGATCAGCCCCAGCATTTT.